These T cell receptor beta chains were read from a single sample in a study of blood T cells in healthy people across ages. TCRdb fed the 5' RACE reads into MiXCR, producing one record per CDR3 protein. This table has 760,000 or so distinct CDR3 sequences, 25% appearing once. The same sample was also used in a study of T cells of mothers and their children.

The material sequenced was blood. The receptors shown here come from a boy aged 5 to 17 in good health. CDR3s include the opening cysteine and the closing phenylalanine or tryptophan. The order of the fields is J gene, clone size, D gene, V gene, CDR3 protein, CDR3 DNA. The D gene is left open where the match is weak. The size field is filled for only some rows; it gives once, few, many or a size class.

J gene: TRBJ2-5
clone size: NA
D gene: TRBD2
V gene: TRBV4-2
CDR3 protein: CASSQDRGGGLGTQYF
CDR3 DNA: TGTGCCAGCAGCCAAGATCGCGGCGGGGGGCTCGGGACCCAGTACTTC

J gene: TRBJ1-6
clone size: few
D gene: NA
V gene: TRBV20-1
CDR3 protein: CSARDLTASSYNSPLHF
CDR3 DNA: TGCAGTGCTAGAGACCTGACGGCAAGCTCCTATAATTCACCCCTCCACTTT

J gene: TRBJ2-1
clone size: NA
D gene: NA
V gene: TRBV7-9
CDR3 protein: CASSYRRNEQFF
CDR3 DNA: TGTGCCAGCAGCTACCGAAGGAATGAGCAGTTCTTC

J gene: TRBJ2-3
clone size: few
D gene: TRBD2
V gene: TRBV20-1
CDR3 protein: CSARDLEASGAAGPDTQYF
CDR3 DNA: TGTAGTGCTAGAGATCTTGAAGCTAGCGGGGCCGCTGGCCCAGATACGCAGTATTTT

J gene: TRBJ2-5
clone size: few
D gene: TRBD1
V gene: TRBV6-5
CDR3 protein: CASSYRQGFSETQYF
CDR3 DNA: TGTGCCAGCAGTTACCGACAGGGGTTTTCAGAGACCCAGTACTTC

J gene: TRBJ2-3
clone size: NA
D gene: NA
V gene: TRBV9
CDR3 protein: CASTSGLREGTDTQYF
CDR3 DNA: TGTGCCAGCACCTCGGGGTTGAGGGAGGGCACAGATACGCAGTATTTT

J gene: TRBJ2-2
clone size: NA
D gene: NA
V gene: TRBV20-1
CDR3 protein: CSAPARVTGELFF
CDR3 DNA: TGCAGTGCTCCCGCCAGGGTTACCGGGGAGCTGTTTTTT

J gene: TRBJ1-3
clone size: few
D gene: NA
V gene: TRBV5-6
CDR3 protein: CASSLAGWEEASGNTIYF
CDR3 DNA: TGTGCCAGCAGCTTGGCCGGATGGGAGGAAGCCTCTGGAAACACCATATATTTT

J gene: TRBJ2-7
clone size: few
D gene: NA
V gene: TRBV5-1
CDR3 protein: CASRFPGNHEQYF
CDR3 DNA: TGCGCCAGCAGATTCCCAGGGAACCACGAGCAGTACTTC

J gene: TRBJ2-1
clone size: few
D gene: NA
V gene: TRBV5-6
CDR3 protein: CASSFGAHSYNEQFF
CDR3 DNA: TGTGCCAGCAGCTTCGGGGCCCACTCCTACAATGAGCAGTTCTTC

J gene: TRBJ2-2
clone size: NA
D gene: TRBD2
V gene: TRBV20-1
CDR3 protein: CSARDSSGGPSNTGELFF
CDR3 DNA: TGCAGTGCTAGAGATTCTAGCGGGGGGCCATCGAACACCGGGGAGCTGTTTTTT

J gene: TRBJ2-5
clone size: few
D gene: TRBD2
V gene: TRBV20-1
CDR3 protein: CSQTAGGVETQYF
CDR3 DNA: TGCAGTCAAACGGCGGGGGGGGTGGAGACCCAGTACTTC

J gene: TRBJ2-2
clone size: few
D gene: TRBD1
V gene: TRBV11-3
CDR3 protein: CASSKQGAGTGELFF
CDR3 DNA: TGTGCCAGCAGCAAACAGGGGGCGGGCACCGGGGAGCTGTTTTTT

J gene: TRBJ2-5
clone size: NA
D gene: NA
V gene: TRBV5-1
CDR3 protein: CASSLEVGEETQYF
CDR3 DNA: TGCGCCAGCAGCTTGGAGGTGGGAGAAGAGACCCAGTACTTC

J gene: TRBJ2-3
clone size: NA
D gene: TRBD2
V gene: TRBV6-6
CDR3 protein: CASSSTGGAPDTQYF
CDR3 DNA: TGTGCCAGCAGCTCCACGGGGGGGGCCCCAGATACGCAGTATTTT

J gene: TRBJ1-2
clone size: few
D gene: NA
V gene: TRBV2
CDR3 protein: CASSGDWGRSTGYTF
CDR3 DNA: TGTGCCAGCAGTGGAGACTGGGGGCGGAGTACTGGCTACACCTTC

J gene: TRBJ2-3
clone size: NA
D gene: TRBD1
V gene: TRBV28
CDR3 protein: CASSPLYRGLYEDTQYF
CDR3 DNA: TGTGCCAGCAGTCCCCTCTACAGGGGGCTTTACGAAGATACGCAGTATTTT

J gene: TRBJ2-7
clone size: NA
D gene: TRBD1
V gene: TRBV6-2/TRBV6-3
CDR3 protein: CASSPGQGIPYEQYF
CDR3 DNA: TGTGCCAGCAGTCCGGGACAGGGGATACCCTACGAGCAGTACTTC

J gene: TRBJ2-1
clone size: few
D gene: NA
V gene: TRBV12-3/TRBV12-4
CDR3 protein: CASSSSMSHNEQFF
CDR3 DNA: TGTGCCAGCAGCTCTTCGATGTCTCACAATGAGCAGTTCTTC

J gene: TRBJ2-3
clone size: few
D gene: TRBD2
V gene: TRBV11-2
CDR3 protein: CASGDGLATPDTQYF
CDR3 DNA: TGTGCCAGCGGCGACGGACTAGCGACTCCCGATACGCAGTATTTT

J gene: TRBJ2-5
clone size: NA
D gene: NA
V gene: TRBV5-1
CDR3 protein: CASSLGARQETQYF
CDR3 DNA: TGCGCCAGCAGCTTGGGCGCAAGGCAGGAGACCCAGTACTTC

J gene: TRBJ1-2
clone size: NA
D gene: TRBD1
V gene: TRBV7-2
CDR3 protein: CASSLQGPIGYTF
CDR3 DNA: TGCGCCAGCAGCTTACAGGGGCCAATTGGCTACACCTTC

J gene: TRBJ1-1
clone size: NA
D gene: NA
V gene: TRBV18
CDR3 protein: CASSSKQGNTEAFF
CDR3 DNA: TGTGCCAGCTCATCAAAACAGGGGAACACTGAAGCTTTCTTT

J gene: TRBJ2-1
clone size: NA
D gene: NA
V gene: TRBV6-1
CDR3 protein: CASSRPLNEQFF
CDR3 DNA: TGTGCCAGCAGTAGGCCCCTAAATGAGCAGTTCTTC